The text below deals with one T cell receptor (beta chain). Its recognized antigen is unknown. Base qualities are missing; no much larger clone stands one base away. This record belongs to a study of shared clonotypes between healthy human individuals (dated by TCRdb to about 2020). Study-level background: A few men and a couple of women, aged 18 to 49 years, made up the cohort. Per donor, leukapheresis produced somewhere between about 0.85 and 9.5 billion PBMCs. Blood TCR repertoires of a handful of healthy adults were deeply sequenced to estimate repertoire size and the extent of clonotype sharing between individuals. To increase sequencing depth and limit assay-specific biases, different laboratories used diverse techniques to prepare libraries and sequence TCR repertoires. For each donor, CD4 naive and CD4 memory were each given three plates, CD8 naive was given two plates, and CD8 memory was given one plate.

From the germline V gene, CDR1 is MDHEN and CDR2 is SYDVKM. Trimming takes 5 bases from V and 3 bases from J, and the germline ends sit 8 bases apart. Including cysteine and phenylalanine, the CDR3 has 12 amino acids. Kept here is only the CDR3 DNA, which spans 36 bases and is read in frame from base 1. Using the deep immunoSEQ assay, TCR CDR3 regions were amplified from genomic DNA by multiplex PCR. For each cell subset, the extracted genomic DNA was distributed evenly across all wells of several immunoSEQ 96-well plates, and each plate served as one replicate. For sorted subsets, roughly 200 ng of genomic DNA, equivalent to tens of thousands of T cell genomes, went into each replicate PCR. Purified libraries were quantified with a Qubit 3.0 fluorometer, sized on a Bioanalyzer 2100, and re-quantified with the KAPA Library Quantification kit. Every immunoSEQ 96-well plate was sequenced on a dedicated single-read 150-cycle Illumina NextSeq 550 flow cell. Turning to the authors' computational methods: Because the immunoSEQ output included only junctional sequences and no quality scores, the filtering could not be the same as the filtering used for full-length reads. Sequences were annotated with PyIR, a Python wrapper for IgBLAST v1.9, using IMGT germline references to assign V/J genes and CDR3. Reads were removed for weak V/J assignments (E-value above 1e-6), missing CDR3, stop codons, out-of-frame junctions, or ambiguous translated residues. V3J clonotypes were defined as sequences sharing an identical inferred V gene, J gene, and CDR3 amino acid sequence. Percentage overlap between repertoires was calculated by dividing the number of shared unique clonotypes by the size of the smaller repertoire. Richness of each repertoire was evaluated using RTK rarefaction, the Chao1 estimator, and Recon v2.1 estimates of unobserved clonotypes. OLGA was used to compute generation probabilities for all TCRbeta clonotypes that the gDNA method yielded from a few donors. TCRdb carries this immuneACCESS record with in-frame sequences only. Its versions omit some clonotypes, under half of them owing to an unresolved V gene in the studies checked, with the rest unexplained. V, J and clone size were drawn from that table, and D and trimming were deduced from the DNA. This sample lists a few hundred thousand clones; about 69% were detected once. The ten most abundant clones make up around 10% of the sample.

Findings and caveats that apply to the study as a whole: Clonotypes shared by all four sorted-subset donors showed higher generation probabilities than non-shared clonotypes. Even with the large sequencing depth, rarefaction of the sorted-subset datasets indicated that sequencing was incomplete. Across a few donors, roughly 5.4% of naive CD4, approximately 3.6% of naive CD8, approximately 2.5% of memory CD4, and 0.4% to 0.45% of memory CD8 clonotypes were shared. Pairwise subsampling led to the expectation that sequencing depth would affect the degree of clonotype sharing among donors. Only blood was sampled, and tissue TCR repertoires likely differ from those in blood. Naive subsets generally had larger estimated clonotype richness than memory subsets. Because the study included a small number of donors, the genetic and exposure-history diversity represented was limited.

Healthy HIV-negative adults with no recently reported acute infections or vaccinations were included as donors. Every donor was a Caucasian adult residing in Nashville, Tennessee, USA. CD4+ T cells were enriched by magnetic negative selection, after which naive cells were positively selected on CD45RA and the negative fraction was taken as the memory subset. After blood collection by leukapheresis, PBMCs were isolated using Ficoll-Histopaque density gradient centrifugation and then cryopreserved in the vapor phase of liquid nitrogen. Analytical flow cytometry was used to check the purity and quantity of each magnetically sorted T cell population. From each sorted fraction, genomic DNA was isolated and quantified by UV absorbance on a Nanodrop 2000c.

The rearranged chain carries TRBV28 and TRBJ2-7; the D gene assignment is ambiguous. Sequencing was performed on memory CD4+ T cells sorted from blood. According to the study, the label for this sample's cell subset or site signals: CD45RA-negative fraction. This sequence originates from a man aged 25 to 40 in good health. The base sequence is TGTGCCAGCAGTGTCCCGGGCTACGAGCAGTACTTC. Its product reads: CASSVPGYEQYF.